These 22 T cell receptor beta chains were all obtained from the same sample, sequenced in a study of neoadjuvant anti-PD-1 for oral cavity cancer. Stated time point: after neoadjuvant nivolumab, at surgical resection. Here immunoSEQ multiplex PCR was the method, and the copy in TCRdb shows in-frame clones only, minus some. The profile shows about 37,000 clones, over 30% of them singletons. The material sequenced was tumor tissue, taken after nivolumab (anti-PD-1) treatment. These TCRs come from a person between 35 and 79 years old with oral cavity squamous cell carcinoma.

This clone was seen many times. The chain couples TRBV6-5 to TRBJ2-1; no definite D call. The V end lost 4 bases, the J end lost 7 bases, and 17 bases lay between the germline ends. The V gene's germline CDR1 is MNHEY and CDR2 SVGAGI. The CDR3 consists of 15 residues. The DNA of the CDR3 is TGTGCCAGCAGTTTAAGTCGACCTCGTAGGAATGAGCAGTTCTTC. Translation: CASSLSRPRRNEQFF.

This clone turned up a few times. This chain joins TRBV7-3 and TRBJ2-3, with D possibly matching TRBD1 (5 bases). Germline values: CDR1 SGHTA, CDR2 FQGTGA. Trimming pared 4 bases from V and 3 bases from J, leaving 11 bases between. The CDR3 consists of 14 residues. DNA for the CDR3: TGTGCCAGCAGCTCCTACGACAGTACAGATACGCAGTATTTT. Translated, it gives CASSSYDSTDTQYF.

The CDR3: CASSLGLPNTGELFF. The CDR3 DNA reads as TGTGCCAGCAGCTTGGGACTTCCGAACACCGGGGAGCTGTTTTTT. V and J are TRBV7-2 and TRBJ2-2; possibly TRBD2 for D (6 bases). Per the germline V gene, CDR1 is SGHTA and CDR2 is FQGNSA. This CDR3 is 15 amino acids long. Trimming removed 3 bases at V and 0 bases at J, with 8 bases between.

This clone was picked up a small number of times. The CDR3 reads CAWSVSHNEQFF. The CDR3 DNA is TGTGCCTGGAGTGTAAGCCACAATGAGCAGTTCTTC. The chain is built from TRBV30 and TRBJ2-1; D uncertain. This CDR3 region has 12 residues. The germline V gene encodes CDR1 GTSNPN and CDR2 SVGIG (reference sequence). The V end was cut by 0 bases, the J end by 5 bases, with 5 bases between.

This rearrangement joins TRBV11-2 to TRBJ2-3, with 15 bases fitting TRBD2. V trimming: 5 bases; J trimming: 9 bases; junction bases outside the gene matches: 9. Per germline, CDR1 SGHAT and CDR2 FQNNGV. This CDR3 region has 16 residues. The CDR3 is CASSLGTSGGPGTQYF. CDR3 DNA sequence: TGTGCCAGCAGCCTCGGGACTAGCGGGGGGCCGGGGACGCAGTATTTT. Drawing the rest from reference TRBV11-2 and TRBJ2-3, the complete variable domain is EAGVAQSPRYKIIEKRQSVAFWCNPISGHATLYWYQQILGQGPKLLIQFQNNGVVDDSQLPKDRFSAERLKGVDSTLKIQPAKLEDSAVYLCASSLGTSGGPGTQYFGPGTRLTVL.

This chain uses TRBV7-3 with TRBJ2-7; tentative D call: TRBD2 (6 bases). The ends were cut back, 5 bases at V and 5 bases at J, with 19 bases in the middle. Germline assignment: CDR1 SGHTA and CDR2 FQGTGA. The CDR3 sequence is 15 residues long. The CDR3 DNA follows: TGTGCCAGCAGCCCTTCCCGGAGGGCGCGCGACGAGCAGTACTTC. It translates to CASSPSRRARDEQYF.

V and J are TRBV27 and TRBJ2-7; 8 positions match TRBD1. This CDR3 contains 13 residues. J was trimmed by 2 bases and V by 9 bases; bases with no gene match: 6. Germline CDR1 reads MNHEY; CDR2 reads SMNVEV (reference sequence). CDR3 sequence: CASGTGRPYEQYF. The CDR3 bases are TGTGCCAGTGGGACAGGCCGACCCTACGAGCAGTACTTC.

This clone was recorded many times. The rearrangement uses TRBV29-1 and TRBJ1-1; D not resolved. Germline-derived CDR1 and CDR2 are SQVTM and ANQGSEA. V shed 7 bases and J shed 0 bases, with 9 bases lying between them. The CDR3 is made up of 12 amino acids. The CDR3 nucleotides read TGCAGCGCAAGTAACATGAACACTGAAGCTTTCTTT. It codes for CSASNMNTEAFF.

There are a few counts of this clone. CDR3 protein: CASSSPSRPGANVLTF. CDR3 sequence (DNA): TGTGCCAGTAGTAGCCCCTCCCGGCCTGGGGCCAACGTCCTGACTTTC. The rearrangement joins TRBV19 to TRBJ2-6; D is ambiguous. The germline CDR1 and CDR2 sequences are LNHDA and SQIVND (reference sequence). V gave up 4 bases and J gave up 2 bases, with 12 bases separating them. This CDR3 has 16 residues.

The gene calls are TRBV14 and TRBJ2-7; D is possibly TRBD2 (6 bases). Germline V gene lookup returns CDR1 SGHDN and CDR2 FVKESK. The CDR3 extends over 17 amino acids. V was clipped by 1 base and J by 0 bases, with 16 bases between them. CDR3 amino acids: CASSQGTLADYSYEQYF. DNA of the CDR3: TGTGCCAGCAGCCAAGGGACCTTAGCGGATTACTCCTACGAGCAGTACTTC.

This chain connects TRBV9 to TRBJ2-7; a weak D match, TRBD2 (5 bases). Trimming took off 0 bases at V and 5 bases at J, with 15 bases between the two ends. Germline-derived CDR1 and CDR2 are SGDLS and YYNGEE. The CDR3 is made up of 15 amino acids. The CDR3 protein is CASSVVPLDYNEQYF. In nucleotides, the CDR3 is TGTGCCAGCAGCGTAGTTCCACTAGACTACAACGAGCAGTACTTC.

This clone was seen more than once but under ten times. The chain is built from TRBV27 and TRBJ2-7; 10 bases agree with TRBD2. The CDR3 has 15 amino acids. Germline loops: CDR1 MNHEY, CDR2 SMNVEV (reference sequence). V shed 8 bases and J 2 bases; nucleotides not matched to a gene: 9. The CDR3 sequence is CASGLMSGRAYEQYF. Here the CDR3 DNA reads TGTGCCAGCGGACTGATGAGCGGGAGGGCCTACGAGCAGTACTTC.

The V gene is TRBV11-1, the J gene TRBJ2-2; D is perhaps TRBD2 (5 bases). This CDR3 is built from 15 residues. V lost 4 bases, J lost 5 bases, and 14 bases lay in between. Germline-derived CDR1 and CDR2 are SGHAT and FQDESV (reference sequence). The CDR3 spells CASSSVSKRTGELFF. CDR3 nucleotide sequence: TGTGCCAGCAGCTCCGTATCTAAGCGGACCGGGGAGCTGTTTTTT.

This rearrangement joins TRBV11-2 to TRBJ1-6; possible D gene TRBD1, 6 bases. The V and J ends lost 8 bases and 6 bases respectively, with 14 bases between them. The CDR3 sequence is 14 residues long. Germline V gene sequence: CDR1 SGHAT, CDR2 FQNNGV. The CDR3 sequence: CASQGMVLNSPLHF. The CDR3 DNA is TGTGCCAGCCAGGGGATGGTGCTTAATTCACCCCTCCACTTT.

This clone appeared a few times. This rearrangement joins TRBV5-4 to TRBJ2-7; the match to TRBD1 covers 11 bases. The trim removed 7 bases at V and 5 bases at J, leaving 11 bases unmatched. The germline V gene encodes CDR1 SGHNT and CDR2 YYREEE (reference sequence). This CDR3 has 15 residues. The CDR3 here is CASQDLGTGGDEQYF. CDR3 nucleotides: TGTGCCAGCCAAGATCTCGGGACAGGGGGGGACGAGCAGTACTTC.

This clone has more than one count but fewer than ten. The CDR3 DNA follows: TGTGCCACCAGCAGAAAAGGGATGAGCTCCTACAATGAGCAGTTCTTC. This encodes CATSRKGMSSYNEQFF. The J gene is TRBJ2-1, the V gene TRBV15; D is unclear. The CDR3 consists of 16 residues. Germline V gene data show CDR1 as LNHNV and CDR2 as YYDKDF (reference sequence). Trimming shortened V by 2 bases and J by 0 bases, and 11 bases separated the two germline ends.

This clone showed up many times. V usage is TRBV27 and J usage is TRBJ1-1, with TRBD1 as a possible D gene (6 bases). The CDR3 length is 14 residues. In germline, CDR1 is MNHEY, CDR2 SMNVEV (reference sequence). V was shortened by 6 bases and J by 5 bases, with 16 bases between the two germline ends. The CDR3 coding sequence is TGTGCCAGCAGGGGAAGATCAGGGGAAACTGAAGCTTTCTTT. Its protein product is CASRGRSGETEAFF.

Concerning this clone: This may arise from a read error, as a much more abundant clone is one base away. The CDR3: CSIQRDRDTEAFF. In DNA, the CDR3 is TGCAGCATTCAGAGGGACAGGGACACTGAAGCTTTCTTT. The chain recombines TRBV29-1 with TRBJ1-1; 9 bases fit TRBD1. V shed 8 bases and J 3 bases; nucleotides not matched to a gene: 7. In germline, CDR1 is SQVTM, CDR2 ANQGSEA. The CDR3 is 13 amino acids.

The CDR3 nucleotides are TGTGCCAGCAGCTTGGGGGACAGGGTAGGGGAAAAACTGTTTTTT. Encoded protein: CASSLGDRVGEKLFF. The J gene is TRBJ1-4, the V gene TRBV5-4, with 9 bases identical to TRBD1. The trim removed 0 bases at V and 8 bases at J, leaving 5 bases unmatched. Looked up from germline, CDR1 is SGHNT and CDR2 is YYREEE (reference sequence). The CDR3 extends over 15 amino acids.

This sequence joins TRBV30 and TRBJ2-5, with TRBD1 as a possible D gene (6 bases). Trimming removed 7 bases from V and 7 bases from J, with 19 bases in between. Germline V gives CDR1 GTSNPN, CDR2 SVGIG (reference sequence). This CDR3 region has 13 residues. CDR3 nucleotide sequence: TGTGCCTCCCTAAACAACCTACAGGGGACCCAGTACTTC. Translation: CASLNNLQGTQYF.

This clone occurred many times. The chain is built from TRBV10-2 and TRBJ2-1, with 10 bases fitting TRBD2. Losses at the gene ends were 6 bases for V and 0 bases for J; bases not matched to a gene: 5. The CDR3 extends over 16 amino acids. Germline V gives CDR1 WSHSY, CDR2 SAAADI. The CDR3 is CASRGLADVSYNEQFF. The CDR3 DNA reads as TGCGCCAGCAGAGGACTAGCGGATGTCTCCTACAATGAGCAGTTCTTC.

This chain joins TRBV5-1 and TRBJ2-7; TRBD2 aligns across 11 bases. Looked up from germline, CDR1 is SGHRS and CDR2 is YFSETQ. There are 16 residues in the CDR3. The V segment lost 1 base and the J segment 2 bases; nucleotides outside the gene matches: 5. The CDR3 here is CASSLTVAGGPYEQYF. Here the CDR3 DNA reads TGCGCCAGCAGCTTGACGGTAGCGGGAGGGCCCTACGAGCAGTACTTC.